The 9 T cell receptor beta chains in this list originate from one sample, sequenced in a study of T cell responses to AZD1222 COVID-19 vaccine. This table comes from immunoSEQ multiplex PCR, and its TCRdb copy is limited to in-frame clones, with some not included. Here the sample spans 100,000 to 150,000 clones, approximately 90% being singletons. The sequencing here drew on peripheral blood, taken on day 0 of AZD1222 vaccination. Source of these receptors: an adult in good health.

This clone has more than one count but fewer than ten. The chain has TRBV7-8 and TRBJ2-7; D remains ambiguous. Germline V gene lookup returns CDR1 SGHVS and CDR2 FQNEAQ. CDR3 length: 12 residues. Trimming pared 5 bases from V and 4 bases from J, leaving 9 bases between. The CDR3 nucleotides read TGTGCCAGCAGCATGACAACTTACGAGCAGTACTTC. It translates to CASSMTTYEQYF.

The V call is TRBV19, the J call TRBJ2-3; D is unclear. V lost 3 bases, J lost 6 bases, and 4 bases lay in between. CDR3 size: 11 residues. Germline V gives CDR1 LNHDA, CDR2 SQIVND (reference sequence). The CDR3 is CASSIGDTQYF. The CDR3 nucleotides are TGTGCCAGTAGTATCGGTGATACGCAGTATTTT.

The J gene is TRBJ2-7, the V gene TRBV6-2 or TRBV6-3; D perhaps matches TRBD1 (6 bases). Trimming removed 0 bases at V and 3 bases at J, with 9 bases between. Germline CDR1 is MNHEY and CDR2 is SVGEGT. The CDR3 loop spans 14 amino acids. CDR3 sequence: CASSYSGQLYEQYF. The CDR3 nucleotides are TGTGCCAGCAGTTACTCCGGACAGCTCTACGAGCAGTACTTC.

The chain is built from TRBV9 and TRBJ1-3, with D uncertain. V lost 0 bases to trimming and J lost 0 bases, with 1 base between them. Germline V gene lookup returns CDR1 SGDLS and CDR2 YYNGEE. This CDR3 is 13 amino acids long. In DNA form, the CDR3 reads TGTGCCAGCAGCGTAGACTCTGGAAACACCATATATTTT. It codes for CASSVDSGNTIYF.

DNA for the CDR3: TGTGCCAGCAGCCCGGGAGGTAGTTTTGGGTATGGCTACACCTTC. Its protein is CASSPGGSFGYGYTF. The rearrangement links TRBV7-9 to TRBJ1-2, with D hard to call. Germline assignment: CDR1 SEHNR and CDR2 FQNEAQ (reference sequence). The V end lost 5 bases, the J end lost 5 bases, and 18 bases lay between the germline ends. This CDR3 has 15 residues.

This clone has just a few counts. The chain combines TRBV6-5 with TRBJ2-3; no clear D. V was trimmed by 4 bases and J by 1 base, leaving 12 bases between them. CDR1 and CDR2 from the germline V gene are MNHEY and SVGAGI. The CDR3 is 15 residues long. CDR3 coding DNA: TGTGCCAGCAGTTCATCCGTGTGGGGCACAGATACGCAGTATTTT. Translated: CASSSSVWGTDTQYF.

The DNA for the CDR3 is TGTGCCAGCAGTTACCTACAGGGTAATGGCTACACCTTC. This codes for CASSYLQGNGYTF. The chain recombines TRBV6-5 with TRBJ1-2; possibly TRBD1 for D (6 bases). In germline, CDR1 is MNHEY, CDR2 SVGAGI. The CDR3 contains 13 residues. V shed 2 bases and J shed 6 bases, with 10 bases lying between them.

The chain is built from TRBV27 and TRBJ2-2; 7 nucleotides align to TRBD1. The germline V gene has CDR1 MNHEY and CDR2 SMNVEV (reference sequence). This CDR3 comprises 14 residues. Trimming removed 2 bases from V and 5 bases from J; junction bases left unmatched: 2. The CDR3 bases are TGTGCCAGCAGTTTACAGGGGGAAACCGGGGAGCTGTTTTTT. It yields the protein CASSLQGETGELFF.

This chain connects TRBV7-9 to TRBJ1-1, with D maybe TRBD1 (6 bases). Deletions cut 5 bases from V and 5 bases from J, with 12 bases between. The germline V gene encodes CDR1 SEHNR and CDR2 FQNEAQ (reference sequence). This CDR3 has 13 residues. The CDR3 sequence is CASSPRRGTEAFF. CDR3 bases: TGTGCCAGCAGCCCCAGGAGGGGGACTGAAGCTTTCTTT. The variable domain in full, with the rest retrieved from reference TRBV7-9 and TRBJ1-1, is DTGVSQNPRHKITKRGQNVTFRCDPISEHNRLYWYRQTLGQGPEFLTYFQNEAQLEKSRLLSDRFSAERPKGSFSTLEIQRTEQGDSAMYLCASSPRRGTEAFFGQGTRLTVV.